The 20 T cell receptor beta chains presented below share a single source sample, sequenced in a study of blood T cell repertoires in COVID-19. The repertoire was sequenced with immunoSEQ multiplex PCR; TCRdb's copy has only in-frame clones and lacks some. The data contain roughly 150,000 clones, 76% of them singletons. The material sequenced was peripheral blood. Receptors were obtained from a woman older than 75 with acute or convalescent COVID-19.

The chain uses TRBV27 and TRBJ1-5; a weak D match, TRBD1 (6 bases). The germline V gene encodes CDR1 MNHEY and CDR2 SMNVEV (reference sequence). CDR3 size: 15 residues. Trimming removed 3 bases at V and 5 bases at J, with 14 bases between. This chain's CDR3 is CASSFGMGHDQPQHF. The CDR3 DNA is TGTGCCAGCAGTTTCGGTATGGGACATGATCAGCCCCAGCATTTT.

The V and J genes are TRBV18 and TRBJ2-7; the match to TRBD2 covers 9 bases. The CDR3 contains 16 residues. Germline-derived CDR1 and CDR2 are KGHSH and LQKENI. V was clipped by 3 bases and J by 0 bases; unmatched bases: 6. The CDR3 is CASSPSGGLSSYEQYF. The CDR3 bases are TGTGCCAGCTCACCTAGCGGGGGCCTAAGCTCCTACGAGCAGTACTTC.

The gene calls are TRBV24-1 and TRBJ2-3, with 12 nucleotides matching TRBD2. The J segment lost 6 bases and the V segment lost 6 bases, leaving 6 bases of the junction unmatched. Germline lookup yields CDR1 KGHDR and CDR2 SFDVKD. The CDR3 is 15 residues long. CDR3 nucleotides: TGTGCCACCAGTTCTAGCGGGAGGGCCAGGGATACGCAGTATTTT. Its protein product is CATSSSGRARDTQYF.

This chain connects TRBV6-6 to TRBJ2-7, with TRBD1 matching 7 bases. V shed 6 bases, J shed 2 bases, and the junction held 7 bases outside the gene matches. Germline V gene lookup returns CDR1 MNHNY and CDR2 SVGAGI (reference sequence). This CDR3 contains 14 residues. CDR3: CASRTTQGTYEQYF. The CDR3 region has the DNA TGTGCCAGCAGGACGACACAGGGGACCTACGAGCAGTACTTC.

This clone was counted a few times. The V gene is TRBV5-1, the J gene TRBJ2-3; 13 bases match TRBD2. J lost 0 bases, V lost 1 base, and 5 bases had no gene match. This CDR3 comprises 18 residues. CDR1 and CDR2 from the germline V gene are SGHRS and YFSETQ. The CDR3 coding sequence is TGCGCCAGCAGCTTGACACTAGCGGGAGGGCTGAGCACAGATACGCAGTATTTT. Translated, it gives CASSLTLAGGLSTDTQYF.

V gene TRBV5-1 combines with J gene TRBJ1-1, with 7 bases identical to TRBD1. Losses at the gene ends were 1 base for V and 0 bases for J; bases not matched to a gene: 6. Germline V CDR1 and CDR2: SGHRS, YFSETQ. This CDR3 is 16 amino acids long. CDR3 in amino acids: CASSLKTGVVNTEAFF. In DNA form, the CDR3 reads TGCGCCAGCAGCTTGAAAACAGGGGTGGTGAACACTGAAGCTTTCTTT.

This chain connects TRBV7-9 to TRBJ1-3; 7 bases fit TRBD1. Germline CDR1 is SEHNR and CDR2 is FQNEAQ (reference sequence). The CDR3 has 15 amino acids. V lost 3 bases and J lost 1; bases outside the gene matches: 3. In DNA form, the CDR3 reads TGTGCCAGCAGCTTGGACAGGACTTCTGGAAACACCATATATTTT. It specifies CASSLDRTSGNTIYF.

This clone has a handful of counts. The chain is built from TRBV12-3 or TRBV12-4 and TRBJ2-7; 7 bases fit TRBD2. This CDR3 contains 13 residues. Trimming at V came to 8 bases and at J to 2 bases, leaving 6 bases not matched to a gene. The CDR3 bases are TGTGCCAGCCGGGCTAGCGGAGCCTACGAGCAGTACTTC. Protein product: CASRASGAYEQYF.

The rearrangement joins TRBV12-3 or TRBV12-4 to TRBJ2-7, with D perhaps matching TRBD1 (5 bases). Deletions cut 7 bases from V and 7 bases from J, with 17 bases between. The CDR3 runs 13 residues. The CDR3 is CASTLRGAGEQYF. The CDR3, as DNA: TGTGCCAGCACTCTACGTGGGGCTGGGGAGCAGTACTTC.

The J gene is TRBJ1-1, the V gene TRBV5-1; D possibly corresponds to TRBD1 (5 bases). CDR1 and CDR2 (germline): SGHRS, YFSETQ. This CDR3 contains 15 residues. Trimming shortened V by 1 base and J by 6 bases, and 16 bases separated the two germline ends. Written as DNA, the CDR3 is TGCGCCAGCAGCTTGACCGGCGGGGGTCTTTCTGAAGCTTTCTTT. As protein: CASSLTGGGLSEAFF.

The V and J genes are TRBV6-5 and TRBJ1-6, with TRBD1 matching 11 bases. The CDR3 length is 15 residues. V lost 4 bases and J lost 11; bases outside the gene matches: 7. The V gene's germline CDR1 is MNHEY and CDR2 SVGAGI. The CDR3 DNA reads as TGTGCCAGCAGTTCCGCGGGACAGGGGGAGGCACCCCTCCACTTT. Translating gives CASSSAGQGEAPLHF.

Concerning this clone: Other DNA variants within this sample encode the same CDR3. This chain links TRBV6-6 with TRBJ1-2; D gene unclear. V was shortened by 7 bases and J by 6 bases, with 18 bases between the two germline ends. The CDR3 is 14 amino acids. Germline loops: CDR1 MNHNY, CDR2 SVGAGI (reference sequence). CDR3 in DNA: TGTGCCAGCACCGAACGGCAGGCGCTCGATGGCTACACCTTC. This sequence encodes CASTERQALDGYTF.

The J gene is TRBJ1-2, the V gene TRBV4-3; TRBD1 aligns across 9 bases. This CDR3 has 16 amino acids. The V and J ends lost 3 bases and 6 bases, in that order; junction bases with no gene match: 11. The germline V gene encodes CDR1 LGHNA and CDR2 YSLEER. CDR3 sequence: CASSHHRTGVVHGYTF. In DNA form, the CDR3 reads TGCGCCAGCAGCCACCACCGGACAGGGGTGGTTCATGGCTACACCTTC.

The chain couples TRBV9 to TRBJ2-1; 9 nucleotides agree with TRBD2. With V trimmed by 3 bases and J by 7 bases, 8 bases remained unmatched. Germline CDR1 is SGDLS and CDR2 is YYNGEE. CDR3 length: 15 amino acids. In DNA, the CDR3 is TGTGCCAGCAGCGAAGCCGGGACTAGCCTTAATGAGCAGTTCTTC. Amino acid sequence: CASSEAGTSLNEQFF.

The chain is built from TRBV28 and TRBJ1-1; 9 nucleotides align to TRBD1. The germline gives CDR1 MDHEN, CDR2 SYDVKM. V lost 6 bases, J lost 10 bases, and 3 bases stayed unmatched. The CDR3 contains 11 residues. In DNA, the CDR3 is TGTGCCAGCAGAGTGGACAGGGGAGCTTTCTTT. Protein sequence: CASRVDRGAFF. Variable domain in full (rest from reference TRBV28 and TRBJ1-1): DVKVTQSSRYLVKRTGEKVFLECVQDMDHENMFWYRQDPGLGLRLIYFSYDVKMKEKGDIPEGYSVSREKKERFSLILESASTNQTSMYLCASRVDRGAFFGQGTRLTVV.

The V and J genes are TRBV5-1 and TRBJ1-4, with 10 nucleotides matching TRBD1. The germline CDR1 and CDR2 sequences are SGHRS and YFSETQ. V trimming: 2 bases; J trimming: 1 base; junction bases outside the gene matches: 5. The CDR3 runs 17 residues. The DNA of the CDR3 is TGCGCCAGCAGCTTTGGACAGGGGGGAGGAACTAATGAAAAACTGTTTTTT. It is translated as CASSFGQGGGTNEKLFF.

The chain carries TRBV3-1 (or the pseudogene TRBV3-2) and TRBJ1-2; TRBD1 matches 11 bases. This CDR3 spans 16 amino acids. V gave up 2 bases and J gave up 5 bases; unmatched junction bases: 7. CDR1 and CDR2 from the germline V gene are LGHDT and YNNKEL (reference sequence). Written as DNA, the CDR3 is TGTGCCAGCAGCCAACCTGGGACAGGGGGTAGATATGGCTACACCTTC. This sequence encodes CASSQPGTGGRYGYTF.

J is TRBJ2-3 and V is TRBV10-3, with a possible D match to TRBD2 (5 bases). The CDR3 has 16 amino acids. V gave up 8 bases and J gave up 1 base, with 19 bases separating them. CDR1 is ENHRY and CDR2 is SYGVKD in the germline V gene. The CDR3 DNA reads as TGTGCCATCCGCTCCCTCGACTTCGGGGGCACAGATACGCAGTATTTT. Translating gives CAIRSLDFGGTDTQYF.

V and J are TRBV4-3 and TRBJ1-5; D not certain. The CDR3 contains 15 residues. Germline V gives CDR1 LGHNA, CDR2 YSLEER. V gave up 0 bases and J gave up 7 bases, with 13 bases separating them. CDR3 sequence reads: CASSQDFTLRQPQHF. The CDR3 region has the DNA TGCGCCAGCAGCCAAGATTTTACTCTGCGGCAGCCCCAGCATTTT.

The rearrangement links TRBV5-1 to TRBJ1-3; D is perhaps TRBD1 (6 bases). The CDR3 covers 16 residues. Germline V gives CDR1 SGHRS, CDR2 YFSETQ. The germline V and J ends were trimmed by 4 bases and 0 bases, with 14 bases remaining between them. This chain's CDR3 is CASSGGQLTSGNTIYF. In DNA, the CDR3 is TGCGCCAGCAGCGGAGGACAGCTAACCTCTGGAAACACCATATATTTT.